Below, one TCR beta chain is given with its context. This entry comes from a study of blood T cell repertoires in COVID-19. Study-wide background: There were acute and convalescent COVID-19 samples, and they came from the United States, Italy and Spain. Sample material is recorded as cDNA or gDNA derived from T cells, B-cell-depleted T cells, or PBMCs.

As originally analysed: Estimation of nucleated cell counts relied on the amplification of reference gene primers. Here immunoSEQ multiplex PCR was the method, and the copy in TCRdb shows in-frame clones only, minus some. Clone size and V and J calls were adopted from that table, with D and trimming inferred from the DNA. Here the sample spans 140,000 to 150,000 clones, 76% being singletons. The sequence was collected from a man in his fifties or sixties with acute or convalescent COVID-19. Specimen: peripheral blood.

CDR3 amino acids: CASSFGSTNTGELFF. CDR3 nucleotide sequence: TGCGCCAGCAGCTTTGGCAGTACGAACACCGGGGAGCTGTTTTTT. This chain connects TRBV5-1 to TRBJ2-2; D remains unclear. CDR1 and CDR2 (germline): SGHRS, YFSETQ. This CDR3 is 15 amino acids long. With 2 bases removed from V and 0 bases from J, the gap between germline ends came to 8 bases.